The clone carrying this T cell receptor beta chain was observed many times. This record comes from a study of tumor-infiltrating lymphocytes in oesophageal squamous cell carcinoma. V lost 3 bases, J lost 6 bases, and 10 bases stayed unmatched. There are 15 residues in the CDR3. The germline CDR1 and CDR2 sequences are MDHEN and SYDVKM. TCRdb re-called the PCR reads through MiXCR, storing one row per CDR3 protein. The table shows 9,500 to 11,000 distinct CDR3 sequences, with under 65% occurring only once. Sequenced material: esophageal tumor tissue. The receptor's source is a female donor with esophageal squamous cell carcinoma. The chain uses TRBV28 and TRBJ1-1; TRBD1 aligns across 7 bases. CDR3 nucleotide sequence: TGTGCCAGCAGTTTCCGCGGAAGGGGGCCCCCTGAAGCTTTCTTT. Translating it yields CASSFRGRGPPEAFF.